These T cell receptor beta chains were read from a single sample in a study of T cells in Graves' hyperthyroidism and ophthalmopathy. From the multiplex PCR reads, TCRdb called clonotypes with MiXCR, one entry per CDR3 protein. Altogether fewer than 750,000 distinct CDR3 sequences are present, approximately 15% being singletons, with the ten largest covering around 4.5%. The sequencing sample was made of blood. Receptors originate from a woman in her 40s with Graves' ophthalmopathy. The CDR3 runs from the conserved cysteine through the conserved F or W. D genes are given only for firm matches. Size is omitted from some rows. Given values are once, few, many or a class for expanded clones.

>NA|once|TRBJ1-1|TRBV4-3
TGCGCCAGCAGCCAAGGGTCGGGCAGTCAATTGAACACTGAAGCTTTCTTT
CASSQGSGSQLNTEAFF
>TRBD2|NA|TRBJ2-7|TRBV7-9
TGTGCCGCCGGGACTAGCGGATCATACGAGCGGTACTTC
CAAGTSGSYERYF
>NA|many|TRBJ2-2|TRBV10-3
TGTGCCATCGCAGGGGCACTCACCGGGGAGCTGTTTTTT
CAIAGALTGELFF
>NA|few|TRBJ1-1|TRBV3-1
TGTGCCCGCAGCGGAAGAAACACTGAAGCTTTCTTT
CARSGRNTEAFF
>TRBD1|once|TRBJ2-7|TRBV6-2/TRBV6-3
TGTGCCAGCAGTTACGGGCAGGGGGAGAAGTACTTC
CASSYGQGEKYF
>NA|few|TRBJ1-5|TRBV4-1
TGCGCCAGCAGCCAAGACGGGGGGCAGGGTCAGCCCCAGCATTTT
CASSQDGGQGQPQHF
>NA|many|TRBJ1-5|TRBV28
TGTGCCAGCAGTTCGATGACAGGACAGCCCCAGCATTTT
CASSSMTGQPQHF
>NA|NA|TRBJ1-5|TRBV12-3/TRBV12-4
TGTGCCAGCAGTTTTAGTTTATCAGGGGGCAATCAGCCCCAGCATTTT
CASSFSLSGGNQPQHF
>NA|NA|TRBJ1-2|TRBV7-3
TGTGCCAGCAGCTTAACGATTTTTCGGACAGCGGCGAGGGATAACTATGGCTACACCTTC
CASSLTIFRTAARDNYGYTF
>TRBD1|many|TRBJ2-5|TRBV27
TGTGCCAGCAGTAGGTTAGGACAGGTGGATCAAGAGACCCAGTACTTC
CASSRLGQVDQETQYF
>TRBD1|few|TRBJ2-5|TRBV7-6
TGTGCCAGCAGCTGGGGACAGGCCCAAGAGACCCAGTACTTC
CASSWGQAQETQYF
>TRBD2|many|TRBJ2-7|TRBV28
TGTGCCAGCAGTTCTTCACTAGCGGGAGGTTCCTACGAGCAGTACTTC
CASSSSLAGGSYEQYF
>NA|many|TRBJ1-1|TRBV6-5
TGTGCCAGCAGTTACGGGGCAGGGTGGGACACTGAAGCTTTCTTT
CASSYGAGWDTEAFF
>NA|NA|TRBJ2-2|TRBV3-1
TGTGCCAGCAGCGGAACAGGGACGAGGGAGCTGTTTTTT
CASSGTGTRELFF
>NA|many|TRBJ2-7|TRBV20-1
TGCAGTGCCACCCACCGGCAGCAGAGCTCCTACGAGCAGTACTTC
CSATHRQQSSYEQYF
>NA|many|TRBJ2-7|TRBV28
TGTGCCAGCAGTCCGGACAATCCCTACGAGCAGTACTTC
CASSPDNPYEQYF
>TRBD1|NA|TRBJ1-1|TRBV7-6
TGTGCCAGCAGCTTGGACAGGGGCAGAAACACTGAAGCTTTCTTT
CASSLDRGRNTEAFF
>NA|NA|TRBJ1-2|TRBV18
TGTGCCAGCTCACCGGGTTTAGGCGACTATGGCTACACCTTC
CASSPGLGDYGYTF
>NA|many|TRBJ1-2|TRBV27
TGTGCCAGCAGTTTGTGGGCTCAGGGCTATGGCTACACCTTC
CASSLWAQGYGYTF
>NA|many|TRBJ2-3|TRBV5-1
TGCGCCAGCAGCTTTGAAGGCTTAGATACGCAGTATTTT
CASSFEGLDTQYF
>NA|many|TRBJ1-1|TRBV30
TGTGCCTGGAGTGTAACGGCGGGGCTAGACACTGAAGCTTTCTTT
CAWSVTAGLDTEAFF
>NA|NA|TRBJ1-2|TRBV20-1
TGCAGTGCTAGTAGCTCGGGGGGACTTACTAACTATGGCTACACCTTC
CSASSSGGLTNYGYTF
>NA|many|TRBJ2-5|TRBV7-2
TGTGCCAGCAGCTTAGCTTCTCTTGGCGAGACCCAGTACTTC
CASSLASLGETQYF
>NA|many|TRBJ1-2|TRBV5-8
TGTGCCAGCAGTCGAACCGGGACTGCATATGGCTACACCTTC
CASSRTGTAYGYTF
>NA|many|TRBJ2-7|TRBV29-1
TGCAGCGTGACACCGACAGCTAGTTACGAGCAGTACTTT
CSVTPTASYEQYF